Presented here are 2 T cell receptor beta chains from one specimen sequenced in a study of T cell repertoires in cytomegalovirus infection. TCRdb ran MiXCR on the reads and lists one entry per CDR3 protein. This sample has roughly 320,000 distinct CDR3 sequences, with roughly a tenth found just once. Sequencing input: PBMCs. All receptors come from a human donor in good health (CMV status not recorded). Some clones in this sample may be carry-over from other donors' samples.

V gene TRBV7-9 combines with J gene TRBJ2-7, with D possibly TRBD2 on 7 matching bases. Trimming took 5 bases from V and 7 from J, leaving 18 bases between them. Germline lookup yields CDR1 SEHNR and CDR2 FQNEAQ (reference sequence). This CDR3 has 14 residues. This CDR3 is CASSLSGGRLEQYF. CDR3 nucleotide sequence: TGTGCCAGCAGCCTGTCGGGGGGCCGTCTTGAGCAGTACTTC.

This chain connects TRBV9 to TRBJ2-7; D remains unclear. Between the trimmed V and J ends, which lost 5 bases and 9 bases, there was a span of 12 bases. This CDR3 has 11 amino acids. Germline V lookup: CDR1 SGDLS, CDR2 YYNGEE. The CDR3 here is CASSDHTGQYF. For the CDR3, the DNA is TGTGCCAGCAGTGATCATACGGGGCAGTACTTC.